This T cell receptor (beta chain) is from a study of response to subunit inactivated influenza vaccine. Study-wide points: Researchers suggested that each seasonal influenza vaccination recruits few new T cells.

Via MiXCR, TCRdb re-called the RT-PCR reads, giving one row per CDR3 protein. The data hold hundreds of thousands of distinct CDR3 sequences, with approximately 14% observed a single time. This clonotype has only a few counts. Antigen specificity is unknown. V trimming: 6 bases; J trimming: 6 bases; junction bases outside the gene matches: 4. The CDR3 length is 14 residues. The chain uses TRBV12-3 or TRBV12-4 and TRBJ2-1; 11 bases agree with TRBD1. The clonotype was recovered from a man aged 45-65 years who received an inactivated influenza vaccine. This material consisted of PBMCs from blood, taken roughly 13 days after vaccination. The CDR3 is CASRTGTGGNEQFF. Here the CDR3 DNA reads TGTGCCAGCAGGACCGGGACAGGGGGCAATGAGCAGTTCTTC.